Included here is one TCR beta chain sequence, with context. Seattle patients were enrolled while actively infected and followed longitudinally. Per the study methods: Amplification from reference gene primers served as the basis for estimated nucleated cell counts. Profiling relied on immunoSEQ multiplex PCR, and the TCRdb table lists in-frame clones only, not all of them. The V and J calls and the clone size are those of that table, but D and trimming were determined from the DNA. In the table there are approximately 390,000 clones, about 90% of which are singletons. The length of the CDR3 is 19 residues. CDR1 and CDR2 from the germline V gene are SGHVS and FQNEAQ. The trim removed 5 bases at V and 2 bases at J, leaving 19 bases unmatched. These data come from a study of blood T cell repertoires in COVID-19. Study in general: The United States, Italy and Spain supplied acute and convalescent COVID-19 samples. Sample material is recorded as cDNA or gDNA derived from T cells, B-cell-depleted T cells, or PBMCs.

This receptor was obtained from a woman aged 55-70 years with COVID-19, enrolled during active disease. Sample: peripheral blood. This sequence joins TRBV7-8 and TRBJ1-2; 8 bases agree with TRBD1. CDR3 region: CASSRHLGQGGWDNYGYTF. The CDR3 DNA reads TGTGCCAGCAGCCGACACCTCGGACAGGGCGGCTGGGACAACTATGGCTACACCTTC.